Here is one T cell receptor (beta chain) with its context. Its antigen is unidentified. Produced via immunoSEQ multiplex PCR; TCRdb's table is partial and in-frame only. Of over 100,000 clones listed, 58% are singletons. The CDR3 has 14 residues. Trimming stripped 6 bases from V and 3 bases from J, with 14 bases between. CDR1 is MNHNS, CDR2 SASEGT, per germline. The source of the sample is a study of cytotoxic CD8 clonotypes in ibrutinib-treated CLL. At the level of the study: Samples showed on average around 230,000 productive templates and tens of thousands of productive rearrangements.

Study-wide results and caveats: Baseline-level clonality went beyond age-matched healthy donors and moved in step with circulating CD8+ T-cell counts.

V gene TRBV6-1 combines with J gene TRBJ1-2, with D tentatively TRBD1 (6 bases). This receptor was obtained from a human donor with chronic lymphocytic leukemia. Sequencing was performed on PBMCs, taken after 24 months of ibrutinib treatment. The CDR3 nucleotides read TGTGCCAGCAGGTTGCAGGGGTCCGACTATGGCTACACCTTC. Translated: CASRLQGSDYGYTF.